These 10 T cell receptor beta chains share one sample of origin, sequenced in a study of beta chain features in type 1 diabetes (dated by TCRdb to 2016 to 2019). Receptor amplification or capture employed the immunoSEQ multiplex PCR assay. All of the isolated RNA was reverse transcribed with the High Capacity cDNA Reverse Transcription Kit, so expressed TCRB transcripts were sequenced. This is the immuneACCESS table as TCRdb keeps it, with only in-frame sequences that have V and J called. A part of the clones is gone; compared with another copy, unresolved V genes explain less than half, and the rest is unexplained. The sample table contains some 360,000 clones; only one count was recorded for 15% to 20% of them. Approximately 0.041% of the sample is taken by the ten largest. The sample comprised naive CD4+ T cells from blood. Explained via the paper, the cell subset or site label denotes: true naive CD4+ T cells. The receptors here all came from a woman under 30 in good health.

This rearrangement joins TRBV5-1 to TRBJ2-7; 7 nucleotides align to TRBD1. Germline CDR1 and CDR2: SGHRS and YFSETQ. The CDR3 is 14 amino acids. V lost 4 bases to trimming and J lost 1 base; unmatched junction nucleotides: 5. The CDR3 DNA reads as TGCGCCAGCAGCCCGCCGGGACAGTCCTACGAGCAGTACTTC. It is translated as CASSPPGQSYEQYF.

The V gene is TRBV5-6, the J gene TRBJ1-5; 10 bases fit TRBD1. Germline assignment: CDR1 SGHDT and CDR2 YYEEEE. J lost 4 bases, V lost 0 bases, and 4 bases had no gene match. This CDR3 is 16 amino acids long. The CDR3 DNA is TGTGCCAGCAGCTTGGGGACAGGGGGTCTAAATCAGCCCCAGCATTTT. The encoded protein is CASSLGTGGLNQPQHF.

The genes are TRBV5-1 and TRBJ2-1; 7 bases map to TRBD2. V was clipped by 4 bases and J by 7 bases; unmatched bases: 14. CDR3 length: 16 amino acids. Per the germline V gene, CDR1 is SGHRS and CDR2 is YFSETQ. The CDR3 loop reads CASSQTSQFVPNEQFF. CDR3 coding DNA: TGCGCCAGCAGCCAGACTAGCCAGTTTGTACCGAATGAGCAGTTCTTC.

The chain uses TRBV4-1 and TRBJ2-7; TRBD1 might be the D (5 bases). Between the trimmed V and J ends, which lost 1 base and 9 bases, there was a span of 16 bases. Per the germline V gene, CDR1 is MGHRA and CDR2 is YSYEKL. This CDR3 has 14 residues. The CDR3 sequence: CASSQAPAGQGQYF. As DNA, the CDR3 is TGCGCCAGCAGCCAAGCTCCGGCAGGGCAGGGGCAGTACTTC.

This chain links TRBV2 with TRBJ2-6, with no clear D. CDR1 is SNHLY, CDR2 FYNNEI, per germline. The CDR3 is made up of 15 amino acids. V lost 2 bases to trimming and J lost 0 bases, with 5 bases between them. The CDR3 coding sequence is TGTGCCAGCAGTGAAAGCCGCTCTGGGGCCAACGTCCTGACTTTC. It translates to CASSESRSGANVLTF.

This chain's CDR3 is CSVVWGRVSTEAFF. CDR3 nucleotides: TGCAGCGTTGTTTGGGGCAGGGTGAGCACTGAAGCTTTCTTT. The rearrangement joins TRBV29-1 to TRBJ1-1, with a tentative D call TRBD1 (5 bases). The CDR3 runs 14 residues. V shed 4 bases and J shed 4 bases, with 16 bases lying between them. Germline lookup yields CDR1 SQVTM and CDR2 ANQGSEA.

The chain couples TRBV7-9 to TRBJ1-3; D gene unclear. Trimming stripped 3 bases from V and 0 bases from J, with 9 bases between. The CDR3 consists of 15 residues. Germline lookup yields CDR1 SEHNR and CDR2 FQNEAQ (reference sequence). The CDR3 sequence: CASSLEVFSGNTIYF. CDR3 in DNA: TGTGCCAGCAGCTTGGAGGTCTTCTCTGGAAACACCATATATTTT.

There are a few counts of this clone. This chain's CDR3 is CASRQRSNLDTQYF. In DNA form, the CDR3 reads TGTGCCTCCCGACAGCGCTCTAACCTAGATACGCAGTATTTT. The chain links TRBV10-3 to TRBJ2-3; D is perhaps TRBD1 (5 bases). This CDR3 has 14 amino acids. Per the germline V gene, CDR1 is ENHRY and CDR2 is SYGVKD. Between the trimmed V and J ends, which lost 11 bases and 5 bases, there was a span of 20 bases.

The chain employs TRBV30 and TRBJ1-6; D remains ambiguous. This CDR3 region has 14 residues. Trimming took off 0 bases at V and 6 bases at J, with 9 bases between the two ends. From germline, CDR1 is GTSNPN and CDR2 SVGIG (reference sequence). CDR3 sequence: CAWSVLQVNSPLHF. The CDR3 nucleotides are TGTGCCTGGAGTGTACTTCAGGTTAATTCACCCCTCCACTTT.

The V call is TRBV4-3, the J call TRBJ2-7; 12 positions agree with TRBD2. The V and J ends lost 0 bases and 6 bases, in that order; junction bases with no gene match: 6. CDR1 LGHNA and CDR2 YSLEER come from the germline V gene. This CDR3 is 16 amino acids long. The CDR3 DNA follows: TGCGCCAGCAGCCAAGATATCTTACTAGCGGGGGGCGAGCAGTACTTC. Its protein product is CASSQDILLAGGEQYF.